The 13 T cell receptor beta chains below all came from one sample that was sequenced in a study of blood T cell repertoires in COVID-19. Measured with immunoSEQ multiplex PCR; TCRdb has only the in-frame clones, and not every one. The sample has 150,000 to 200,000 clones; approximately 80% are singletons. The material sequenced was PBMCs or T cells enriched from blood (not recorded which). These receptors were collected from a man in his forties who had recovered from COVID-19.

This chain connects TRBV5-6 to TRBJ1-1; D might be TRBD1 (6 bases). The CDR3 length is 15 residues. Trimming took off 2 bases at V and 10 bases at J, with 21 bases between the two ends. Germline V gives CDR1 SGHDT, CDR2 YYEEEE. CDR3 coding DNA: TGTGCCAGCAGCTTAAAGACAGGTTTTAGTCAAGGAGCTTTCTTT. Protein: CASSLKTGFSQGAFF. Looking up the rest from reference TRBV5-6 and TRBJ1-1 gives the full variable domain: DAGVTQSPTHLIKTRGQQVTLRCSPKSGHDTVSWYQQALGQGPQFIFQYYEEEERQRGNFPDRFSGHQFPNYSSELNVNALLLGDSALYLCASSLKTGFSQGAFFGQGTRLTVV.

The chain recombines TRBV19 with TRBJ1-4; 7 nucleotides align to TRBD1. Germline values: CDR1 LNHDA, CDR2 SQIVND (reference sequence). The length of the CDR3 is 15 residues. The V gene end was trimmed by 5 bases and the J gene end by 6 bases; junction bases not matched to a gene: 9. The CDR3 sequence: CASSSPRTGDEKLFF. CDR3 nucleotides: TGTGCCAGTAGTTCCCCCCGGACAGGAGATGAAAAACTGTTTTTT.

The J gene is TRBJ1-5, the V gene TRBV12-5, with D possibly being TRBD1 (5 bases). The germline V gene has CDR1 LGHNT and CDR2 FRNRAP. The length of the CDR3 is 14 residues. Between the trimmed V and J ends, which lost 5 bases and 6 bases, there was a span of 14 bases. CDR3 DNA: TGTGCTAGTGGTAATACAGGCCAGGGTCAGCCCCAGCATTTT. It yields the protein CASGNTGQGQPQHF.

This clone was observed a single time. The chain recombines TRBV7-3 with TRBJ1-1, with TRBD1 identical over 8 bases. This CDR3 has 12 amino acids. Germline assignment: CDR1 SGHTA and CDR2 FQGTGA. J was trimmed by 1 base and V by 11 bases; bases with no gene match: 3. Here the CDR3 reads CASGTGNTEAFF. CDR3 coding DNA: TGTGCCTCTGGGACAGGGAACACTGAAGCTTTCTTT.

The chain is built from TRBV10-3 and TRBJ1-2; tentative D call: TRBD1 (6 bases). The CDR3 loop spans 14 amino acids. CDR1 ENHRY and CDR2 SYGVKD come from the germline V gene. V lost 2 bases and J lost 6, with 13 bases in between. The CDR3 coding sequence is TGTGCCATCAGTGAGCAAAGGGGGAAGGATGGCTACACCTTC. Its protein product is CAISEQRGKDGYTF.

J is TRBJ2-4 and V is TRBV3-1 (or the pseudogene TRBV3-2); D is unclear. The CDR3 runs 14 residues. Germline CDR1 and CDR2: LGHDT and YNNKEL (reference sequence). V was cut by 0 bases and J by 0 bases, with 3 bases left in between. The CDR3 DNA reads TGTGCCAGCAGCCAAGACGTAGCCAAAAACATTCAGTACTTC. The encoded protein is CASSQDVAKNIQYF.

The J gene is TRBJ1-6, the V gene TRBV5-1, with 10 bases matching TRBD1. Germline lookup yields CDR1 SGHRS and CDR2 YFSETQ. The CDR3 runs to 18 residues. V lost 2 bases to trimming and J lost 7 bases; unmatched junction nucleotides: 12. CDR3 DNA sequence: TGCGCCAGCAGCTTCGGTAAGGGGACAGGGGCTACCAATTCACCCCTCCACTTT. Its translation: CASSFGKGTGATNSPLHF.

CDR3 loop: CASSLAGVQPQHF. The CDR3 DNA sequence: TGTGCCAGCAGTTTGGCGGGTGTTCAGCCCCAGCATTTT. The V call is TRBV28, the J call TRBJ1-5; D is undetermined. The CDR3 covers 13 residues. Per the germline V gene, CDR1 is MDHEN and CDR2 is SYDVKM. Trimming stripped 3 bases from V and 6 bases from J, with 9 bases between.

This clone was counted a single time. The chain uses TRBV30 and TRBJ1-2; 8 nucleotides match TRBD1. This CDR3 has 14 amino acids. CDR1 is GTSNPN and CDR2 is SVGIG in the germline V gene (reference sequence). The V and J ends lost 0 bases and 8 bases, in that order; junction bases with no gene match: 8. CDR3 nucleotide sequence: TGTGCCTGGAGTGTACTAGGACAGGGCGCCGGCTACACCTTC. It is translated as CAWSVLGQGAGYTF.

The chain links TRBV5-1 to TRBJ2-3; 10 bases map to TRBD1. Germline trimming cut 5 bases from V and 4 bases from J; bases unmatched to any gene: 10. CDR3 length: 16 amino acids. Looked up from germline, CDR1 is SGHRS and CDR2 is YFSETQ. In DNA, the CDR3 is TGCGCCAGCAGGTCTACCGGGACAGGGGCGGCAGATACGCAGTATTTT. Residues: CASRSTGTGAADTQYF.

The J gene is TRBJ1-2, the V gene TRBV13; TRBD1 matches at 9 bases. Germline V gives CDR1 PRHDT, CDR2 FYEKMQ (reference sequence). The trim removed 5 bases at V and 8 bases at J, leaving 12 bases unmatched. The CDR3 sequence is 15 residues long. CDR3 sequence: CASSPRDRVIFGYTF. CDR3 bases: TGTGCCAGCAGCCCCCGGGACAGGGTAATTTTCGGCTACACCTTC.

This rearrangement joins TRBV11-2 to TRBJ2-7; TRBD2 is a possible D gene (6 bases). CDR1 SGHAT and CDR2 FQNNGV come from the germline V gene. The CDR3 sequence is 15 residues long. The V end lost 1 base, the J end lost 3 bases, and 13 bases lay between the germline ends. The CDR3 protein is CASSLAAGIYYEQYF. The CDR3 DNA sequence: TGTGCCAGCAGCTTAGCTGCGGGGATCTACTACGAGCAGTACTTC.

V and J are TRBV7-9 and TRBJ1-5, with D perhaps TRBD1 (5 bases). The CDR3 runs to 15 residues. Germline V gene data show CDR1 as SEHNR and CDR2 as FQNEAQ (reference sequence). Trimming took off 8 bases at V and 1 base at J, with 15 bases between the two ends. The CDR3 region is CASGSGGSSNQPQHF. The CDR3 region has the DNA TGTGCCAGCGGATCCGGGGGGTCGAGCAATCAGCCCCAGCATTTT.